This T cell receptor (beta chain) was sequenced for a study of T cell responses to AZD1222 COVID-19 vaccine (dated by TCRdb to the early 2020s). The study in broad terms: Because spike-specific TCR depth and breadth did not differ between the two schedules, AZD1222 recipients who got a second dose at roughly 4 weeks were pooled with those who got a second dose at roughly 12 weeks. Trial participants were enrolled by age into 18-55, 56-69 and 70-plus year subgroups, with 148, 28 and 57 TCR-sequenced participants respectively. A total of 233 trial participants underwent TCR sequencing, of whom more than 200 had received two doses of AZD1222 and 26 had received two doses of the MenACWY control vaccine.

Concerning this clone itself: It lacks a known antigen. No much larger clone exists at a distance of one base, and base qualities are not known.

Reading the label with the study, this specimen's time point is: baseline before first vaccination. Vaccinee samples came from UK trials COV001 and COV002, including a single-blind randomized controlled phase 2/3 trial of AZD1222 (ChAdOx1 nCoV-19) in healthy adults. For TCRbeta chain sequencing, PBMC samples from trial participants were taken at day 0 and at day 28 after the second dose. The CDR3 has 14 amino acids, counting the end cysteine and phenylalanine. Only CDR3 DNA is held: 42 bases, read in frame from base 1. The germline V gene provides CDR1 SGHAT and CDR2 FQNNGV. The trim is 1 base for V and 1 base for J, with a gap of 7 bases between the germline ends. On the study overall, not on this receptor specifically: CD4 TCRs associated with the vaccine covered the entire spike protein, and the dominant responses were in regions 160-218 and 743-854. A significant rise in spike-specific TCR breadth and depth was observed after two AZD1222 doses relative to day 0 and relative to MenACWY recipients. Because no day 14 peak-response samples were available, repertoires were characterized only after the peak T cell response. The 56-69-year group was small, and its depth increase did not reach significance, likely because of low power. Reportedly, close to half of the unique spike-specific TCRs recognized epitopes lying outside the regions that are mutated in the B.1.351 and B.1.1.7 variants. Conclusions about previously exposed vaccinees are limited because only a handful of AZD1222 recipients were SARS-CoV-2 seropositive at baseline. Participants were mostly white British, with more females than males. The authors suggested clonal diversity may have been underestimated.

The CDR3 regions of human TCRbeta chains were analyzed by immunosequencing. For the original study's pipeline: TCRs in the repertoires were matched against a reference library of SARS-CoV-2-specific TCRs that had been generated with the MIRA antigen-specificity platform. Breadth meant the fraction of unique TCRs that were SARS-CoV-2-associated, whereas depth meant the fraction of total T cells that were SARS-CoV-2-associated. Using the MIRA data, each spike-specific TCR was assigned both to the spike region to which the TCR was reactive and to a CD4 or CD8 class. Log10-transformed breadth and depth values were compared by one-way ANOVA with Sidak's multiple comparisons tests. In its TCRdb copy, this immuneACCESS table keeps in-frame sequences only and misses some clones. Where compared with another copy, unresolved V genes explain less than half of these, and the others have no known cause. V, J and clone size were drawn from that table, and D and trimming were deduced from the DNA. In this sample the table shows some 170,000 clones, 70% to 90% of which occur a single time. The top ten clones comprise around 1.6% of the sample.

The sample in question was peripheral blood, obtained on day 0 of AZD1222 vaccination. The TCR comes from an adult in good health. Rearrangement joined TRBV11-2 to TRBJ1-1; the D gene cannot be resolved reliably. The base sequence is TGTGCCAGCAGCTTAGTTGCACCGAACACTGAAGCTTTCTTT. Its product reads: CASSLVAPNTEAFF.